Following are 21 T cell receptor beta chains from one sample sequenced in a study of blood T cell repertoires in COVID-19. Here immunoSEQ multiplex PCR was the method, and the copy in TCRdb shows in-frame clones only, minus some. Among about 160,000 clones listed, about 85% were seen once. The sample taken for sequencing was peripheral blood. These receptors came from a man between 60 and 75 years old who had recovered from COVID-19.

This clone was observed many times. The V gene is TRBV19, the J gene TRBJ1-1, with D possibly matching TRBD1 (5 bases). V shed 5 bases and J shed 0 bases, with 10 bases lying between them. Germline V gene lookup returns CDR1 LNHDA and CDR2 SQIVND (reference sequence). This CDR3 region has 14 residues. The CDR3: CASSVPGMNTEAFF. Here the CDR3 DNA reads TGTGCCAGTAGTGTACCAGGGATGAACACTGAAGCTTTCTTT.

The chain uses TRBV6-5 and TRBJ2-1, with D possibly matching TRBD1 (6 bases). Per the germline V gene, CDR1 is MNHEY and CDR2 is SVGAGI. The CDR3 totals 14 residues. V lost 6 bases, J lost 8 bases, and 17 bases lay in between. In nucleotides, the CDR3 is TGTGCCAGCAGGAGGACACAGGGCGCCCATGAGCAGTTCTTC. This codes for CASRRTQGAHEQFF.

The chain joins TRBV27 to TRBJ2-7; weak D call: TRBD1 (5 bases). V was cut by 0 bases and J by 4 bases, with 10 bases left in between. The CDR3 spans 14 residues. Germline CDR1 and CDR2: MNHEY and SMNVEV (reference sequence). The chain's CDR3 is CASSLSWNRYEQYF. Written as DNA, the CDR3 is TGTGCCAGCAGTTTATCGTGGAACAGGTACGAGCAGTACTTC.

Remarks on this clone: In the same sample, other DNA sequences code for this CDR3. V gene TRBV5-1 combines with J gene TRBJ2-1; weak D call: TRBD2 (6 bases). Germline CDR1 is SGHRS and CDR2 is YFSETQ. Trimming left V 0 bases short and J 7 bases short, with 14 bases between. This CDR3 has 15 amino acids. CDR3 sequence (DNA): TGCGCCAGCAGCTTGGAGGGACTGGAGTATAATGAGCAGTTCTTC. Translated: CASSLEGLEYNEQFF.

CDR3 in amino acids: CASSQQGSEAFF. The CDR3 DNA follows: TGTGCCAGCAGCCAACAGGGGTCTGAAGCTTTCTTT. The V and J genes are TRBV16 and TRBJ1-1; D is possibly TRBD1 (6 bases). Germline-derived CDR1 and CDR2 are KGHSY and FQNENV. The CDR3 is 12 residues long. V was clipped by 2 bases and J by 6 bases, with 7 bases between them.

The V gene is TRBV2, the J gene TRBJ2-3; D gene ambiguous. CDR1 is SNHLY and CDR2 is FYNNEI in the germline V gene. The CDR3 is 15 residues long. The germline V and J ends were trimmed by 3 bases and 2 bases, with 12 bases remaining between them. This chain's CDR3 is CASSEGPQYTDTQYF. The DNA for the CDR3 is TGTGCCAGCAGTGAGGGCCCCCAGTACACAGATACGCAGTATTTT. The whole variable domain, remainder taken from reference TRBV2 and TRBJ2-3, is EPEVTQTPSHQVTQMGQEVILRCVPISNHLYFYWYRQILGQKVEFLVSFYNNEISEKSEIFDDQFSVERPDGSNFTLKIRSTKLEDSAMYFCASSEGPQYTDTQYFGPGTRLTVL.

V usage is TRBV12-5 and J usage is TRBJ2-7; D may be TRBD1 (5 bases). The ends were cut back, 0 bases at V and 5 bases at J, with 14 bases in the middle. The CDR3 contains 15 residues. From germline, CDR1 is LGHNT and CDR2 FRNRAP. Written as DNA, the CDR3 is TGTGCTAGTGGTTTGGTAGGCGCAGGGTTAAACGAGCAGTACTTC. This translates into CASGLVGAGLNEQYF. Full variable domain (rest looked up from reference TRBV12-5 and TRBJ2-7): DARVTQTPRHKVTEMGQEVTMRCQPILGHNTVFWYRQTMMQGLELLAYFRNRAPLDDSGMPKDRFSAEMPDATLATLKIQPSEPRDSAVYFCASGLVGAGLNEQYFGPGTRLTVT.

The J gene is TRBJ2-5, the V gene TRBV15; maybe TRBD2 (6 bases). The CDR3 contains 16 residues. The germline V gene encodes CDR1 LNHNV and CDR2 YYDKDF (reference sequence). The V end lost 0 bases, the J end lost 2 bases, and 13 bases lay between the germline ends. DNA for the CDR3: TGTGCCACCAGCAGAGAGTGGGGAGGCATGCAAGAGACCCAGTACTTC. Amino acids: CATSREWGGMQETQYF.

The CDR3 reads CSVGTSGGALVATQYF. In DNA, the CDR3 is TGCAGCGTTGGGACTAGCGGGGGGGCCCTAGTAGCGACCCAGTACTTC. The J gene is TRBJ2-5, the V gene TRBV29-1, with TRBD2 matching over 15 bases. CDR3 length: 16 residues. V lost 4 bases to trimming and J lost 7 bases; unmatched junction nucleotides: 10. From germline, CDR1 is SQVTM and CDR2 ANQGSEA. Full variable domain (rest looked up from reference TRBV29-1 and TRBJ2-5): SAVISQKPSRDICQRGTSLTIQCQVDSQVTMMFWYRQQPGQSLTLIATANQGSEATYESGFVIDKFPISRPNLTFSTLTVSNMSPEDSSIYLCSVGTSGGALVATQYFGPGTRLLVL.

The rearrangement links TRBV4-3 to TRBJ2-7; the D is unclear. The CDR3 has 14 residues. Between the trimmed V and J ends, which lost 0 bases and 6 bases, there was a span of 12 bases. CDR1 is LGHNA, CDR2 YSLEER, per germline. The DNA for the CDR3 is TGCGCCAGCAGCCAAGATAGAGGCGGCCCCGAGCAGTACTTC. Translating it yields CASSQDRGGPEQYF.

This sequence joins TRBV19 and TRBJ2-7; 8 bases map to TRBD1. The CDR3 runs to 15 residues. The trim removed 4 bases at V and 4 bases at J, leaving 9 bases unmatched. Looked up from germline, CDR1 is LNHDA and CDR2 is SQIVND (reference sequence). In DNA form, the CDR3 reads TGTGCCAGTAGTAGGACAGGGAATAGGCCTTACGAGCAGTACTTC. Protein product: CASSRTGNRPYEQYF.

The chain links TRBV6-5 to TRBJ1-5, with 7 positions matching TRBD1. The CDR3 totals 15 residues. V dropped 5 bases and J dropped 4; count of bases not matched to a gene: 8. Germline V gene sequence: CDR1 MNHEY, CDR2 SVGAGI. The CDR3 DNA reads TGTGCCAGCAGTAGTCGAGGCAGGGGGAATCAGCCCCAGCATTTT. Protein: CASSSRGRGNQPQHF.

The chain recombines TRBV20-1 with TRBJ2-7, with TRBD1 as a possible D gene (5 bases). This CDR3 has 11 residues. The ends were cut back, 5 bases at V and 4 bases at J, with 9 bases in the middle. Germline CDR1 is DFQATT and CDR2 is SNEGSKA (reference sequence). The CDR3 reads CSALDKYEQYF. CDR3 DNA sequence: TGCAGTGCTTTGGACAAATACGAGCAGTACTTC.

The CDR3 reads CASSTGETQYF. CDR3 bases: TGTGCCAGCAGCACGGGGGAGACCCAGTACTTC. The chain is built from TRBV7-2 and TRBJ2-5; a weak D match, TRBD2 (5 bases). This CDR3 comprises 11 residues. Germline CDR1 and CDR2: SGHTA and FQGNSA. Trimming shortened V by 5 bases and J by 5 bases, and 6 bases separated the two germline ends.

The sample holds one count of this clone. The rearrangement links TRBV6-2 or TRBV6-3 to TRBJ2-5; TRBD1 is a possible D gene (6 bases). This CDR3 has 13 residues. V lost 6 bases to trimming and J lost 3 bases, with 11 bases between them. Germline V gene data show CDR1 as MNHEY and CDR2 as SVGEGT. DNA for the CDR3: TGTGCCAGCAGCAAGGACAGAGAAGAGACCCAGTACTTC. This gives the protein CASSKDREETQYF.

The chain employs TRBV15 and TRBJ2-7; D is undetermined. Germline CDR1 is LNHNV and CDR2 is YYDKDF (reference sequence). Between the trimmed V and J ends, which lost 1 base and 2 bases, there was a span of 9 bases. The CDR3 totals 14 residues. The CDR3 protein is CATSRGRATYEQYF. The CDR3 bases are TGTGCCACCAGCAGAGGTAGAGCAACCTACGAGCAGTACTTC.

CDR3 DNA sequence: TGCGCCAGCAGCTCAGACAGAACGGGCTACACCTTC. This sequence encodes CASSSDRTGYTF. This chain connects TRBV5-1 to TRBJ1-2; TRBD1 is a possible D gene (5 bases). Germline V gene lookup returns CDR1 SGHRS and CDR2 YFSETQ. V dropped 3 bases and J dropped 8 bases, with 11 bases sitting between them. This CDR3 is built from 12 residues.

The chain carries TRBV28 and TRBJ1-2, with 9 nucleotides matching TRBD1. Germline V gives CDR1 MDHEN, CDR2 SYDVKM. V gave up 4 bases and J gave up 2 bases; unmatched junction bases: 5. This CDR3 has 15 residues. The CDR3 DNA reads TGTGCCAGCAGTTCACCCACAGGGGGCAACTATGGCTACACCTTC. It is translated as CASSSPTGGNYGYTF.

The rearrangement joins TRBV10-3 to TRBJ2-2; no firm D call. With 6 bases removed from V and 4 bases from J, the gap between germline ends came to 3 bases. The CDR3 sequence is 11 residues long. Germline V gene sequence: CDR1 ENHRY, CDR2 SYGVKD. The chain's CDR3 is CAISFTGELFF. The CDR3 nucleotides read TGTGCCATCAGCTTCACCGGGGAGCTGTTTTTT.

The gene calls are TRBV13 and TRBJ2-7, with D uncertain. This CDR3 region has 13 residues. Germline-derived CDR1 and CDR2 are PRHDT and FYEKMQ (reference sequence). The V end lost 0 bases, the J end lost 3 bases, and 6 bases lay between the germline ends. The CDR3 DNA is TGTGCCAGCAGCTTAGGGGGCAGCTACGAGCAGTACTTC. It encodes CASSLGGSYEQYF.

CDR3 sequence (DNA): TGTGCCAGTAGTATGGCCCCGTCCTACGAGCAGTACTTC. Its protein product is CASSMAPSYEQYF. The chain is built from TRBV19 and TRBJ2-7; no clear D. The germline CDR1 and CDR2 sequences are LNHDA and SQIVND (reference sequence). With 3 bases removed from V and 1 base from J, the gap between germline ends came to 7 bases. The CDR3 is 13 residues long. Full variable domain (remainder filled in from reference TRBV19 and TRBJ2-7): DGGITQSPKYLFRKEGQNVTLSCEQNLNHDAMYWYRQDPGQGLRLIYYSQIVNDFQKGDIAEGYSVSREKKESFPLTVTSAQKNPTAFYLCASSMAPSYEQYFGPGTRLTVT.